What follows describes a single T cell receptor (beta chain). The entry originates in a study of cytomegalovirus exposure and HLA in healthy donors. Here immunoSEQ multiplex PCR was the method, and the copy in TCRdb shows in-frame clones only, minus some. In the table there are about 130,000 clones, approximately 94% of which are singletons. The CDR3 runs 16 residues. This receptor was taken from a man aged 18-30 years in good health and CMV-seronegative. The V call is TRBV1, the J call TRBJ2-1; the D call in the table, TRBD2, was not verified against the DNA. TRBV1 is described as a pseudogene. The sequencing input was PBMCs. CDR3 bases: TGCACCAGCAGCCAGGAGGGACTAGCGGCTTACAATGAGCAGTTCTTC. Translating it yields CTSSQEGLAAYNEQFF.